This record covers a single TCR beta chain. Its antigen is as yet unknown. Profiling relied on immunoSEQ multiplex PCR, and the TCRdb table lists in-frame clones only, not all of them. This sample yields roughly 320,000 clones, of which 80% to 90% are seen a single time; under 20% belongs to the top ten. CDR1 MGHRA and CDR2 YSYEKL come from the germline V gene. CDR3 size: 14 residues. V dropped 4 bases and J dropped 0 bases, with 10 bases sitting between them. Healthy adults negative for HIV, lacking recent acute infections or vaccinations, served as donors. The CD8 memory sample joined CD45RO+ cells and CCR7-negative CD45RA+ cells. These data are taken from a study of shared clonotypes between healthy human individuals. General study findings and limits: Although depth was large, rarefaction showed that sequencing of the sorted subsets was incomplete.

Material for sequencing was memory CD8+ T cells sorted from blood. Subset given: CD45RO+ cells pooled with CCR7-negative TemRA cells. The TCR sequence derives from a man between 18 and 29 years old in good health. The chain has TRBV4-1 and TRBJ2-7; possible D gene TRBD1, 5 bases. CDR3 coding DNA: TGCGCCAGCAGCCGACTGACAGACTCCTACGAGCAGTACTTC. Its protein is CASSRLTDSYEQYF.